Presented here are 27 T cell receptor beta chains from one specimen sequenced in a study of T cell repertoires in cytomegalovirus infection. TCRdb reanalysed the reads using MiXCR and keeps one entry per CDR3 protein. This sample has roughly 600,000 distinct CDR3 sequences, with roughly a quarter found just once. The sequenced sample was CD8+ T cells from PBMCs. These receptors originate from a human donor in good health (CMV status not recorded). Some clones in this sample may be carry-over from other donors' samples.

The CDR3 sequence: CSARGHKETQYF. Written as DNA, the CDR3 is TGCAGTGCTAGGGGACACAAAGAGACCCAGTACTTC. V usage is TRBV20-1 and J usage is TRBJ2-5; D might be TRBD1 (6 bases). The germline gives CDR1 DFQATT, CDR2 SNEGSKA (reference sequence). The CDR3 consists of 12 residues. V lost 3 bases and J lost 3, with 8 bases in between.

To note about this clonotype: A read error may produce the germline difference seen at one junction end. V is TRBV6-6 and J is TRBJ1-5; no definite D call. This CDR3 has 17 residues. Per the germline V gene, CDR1 is MNHNY and CDR2 is SVGAGI (reference sequence). This CDR3 is CASSYAYSREVSQPRHF. CDR3 DNA sequence: TGTGCCAGCAGTTACGCCTACAGTCGGGAAGTGAGTCAGCCCCGGCATTTT.

This clonotype was picked up many times. The chain carries TRBV12-3 or TRBV12-4 and TRBJ2-3, with 7 bases identical to TRBD2. V shed 7 bases, J shed 2 bases, and the junction held 9 bases outside the gene matches. CDR3 length: 15 amino acids. The CDR3 region has the DNA TGTGCCAGCACCTCCGGGACTACCTTCACAGATACGCAGTATTTT. This translates into CASTSGTTFTDTQYF.

This chain connects TRBV23-1 to TRBJ2-7; D not certain. TRBV23-1 is known as an ORF, though its function is uncertain. Trimming removed 2 bases at V and 4 bases at J, with 18 bases between. The CDR3 contains 16 residues. The CDR3 loop is CASSQADPRNLYEQYV. The CDR3 DNA is TGCGCCAGCAGTCAAGCGGACCCTAGAAATCTTTACGAGCAGTACGTC.

This chain uses TRBV6-6 with TRBJ2-3; D remains unclear. This CDR3 is 14 amino acids long. The germline V and J ends were trimmed by 2 bases and 6 bases, with 12 bases remaining between them. CDR1 MNHNY and CDR2 SVGAGI come from the germline V gene (reference sequence). CDR3 bases: TGTGCCAGCAGTTACGACGCCTCCGCGGATACGCAGTATTTT. Translated: CASSYDASADTQYF.

This clonotype was counted ten times or more. The chain combines TRBV12-3 or TRBV12-4 with TRBJ2-1; D is possibly TRBD2 (5 bases). There are 14 residues in the CDR3. V was cut by 4 bases and J by 4 bases, with 11 bases left in between. CDR3: CASSSAGIYNEQFF. The CDR3 nucleotides are TGTGCCAGCAGTTCGGCGGGTATTTACAATGAGCAGTTCTTC.

This clonotype was seen only a few times. Since a much larger clone is just one base distant, this may be a read error. The J gene is TRBJ2-1, the V gene TRBV10-3; TRBD1 matches at 10 bases. This CDR3 has 13 amino acids. The germline gives CDR1 ENHRY, CDR2 SYGVKD. CDR3 residues: CVIPGQGSNEQFF. The CDR3 DNA reads TGTGTCATTCCGGGACAGGGGAGCAATGAGCAGTTCTTC.

This clonotype showed up just a few times. The rearrangement uses TRBV6-6 and TRBJ1-2, with D hard to call. The CDR3 is 13 residues long. The germline V and J ends were trimmed by 2 bases and 5 bases, with 9 bases remaining between them. Looked up from germline, CDR1 is MNHNY and CDR2 is SVGAGI (reference sequence). The CDR3 nucleotides are TGTGCCAGCAGTTACGGCCGGGGATATGGCTACACCTTC. It encodes CASSYGRGYGYTF.

J is TRBJ2-1 and V is TRBV7-9, with no clear D. Germline CDR1 is SEHNR and CDR2 is FQNEAQ (reference sequence). V gave up 4 bases and J gave up 0 bases, with 10 bases separating them. The CDR3 consists of 15 residues. The chain's CDR3 is CASSSRPNSYNEQFF. DNA for the CDR3: TGTGCCAGCAGCTCCCGACCGAACTCCTACAATGAGCAGTTCTTC.

This clonotype was counted many times. The chain joins TRBV12-3 or TRBV12-4 to TRBJ2-3, with 7 bases matching TRBD1. J lost 2 bases, V lost 6 bases, and 5 bases had no gene match. This CDR3 has 14 residues. CDR3 bases: TGTGCCAGCAGCGAGACAGGGACCACAGATACGCAGTATTTT. This gives the protein CASSETGTTDTQYF.

This clonotype was seen repeatedly, ten times or more. The chain links TRBV7-2 to TRBJ2-2, with no clear D. V was clipped by 6 bases and J by 7 bases, with 12 bases between them. The CDR3 is made up of 13 amino acids. Germline V lookup: CDR1 SGHTA, CDR2 FQGNSA. This chain's CDR3 is CASSPVISGELFF. In nucleotides, the CDR3 is TGTGCCAGCAGTCCTGTGATCAGCGGGGAGCTGTTTTTT. The full variable domain, rest sourced from reference TRBV7-2 and TRBJ2-2, is GAGVSQSPSNKVTEKGKDVELRCDPISGHTALYWYRQSLGQGLEFLIYFQGNSAPDKSGLPSDRFSAERTGGSVSTLTIQRTQQEDSAVYLCASSPVISGELFFGEGSRLTVL.

This clonotype was counted many times. CDR3 region: CASTADRGVSYEQYF. CDR3 DNA sequence: TGTGCCAGCACCGCGGACAGGGGGGTTTCCTACGAGCAGTACTTC. The chain employs TRBV28 and TRBJ2-7, with 10 nucleotides matching TRBD1. Germline lookup yields CDR1 MDHEN and CDR2 SYDVKM. The CDR3 spans 15 residues. Trimming took 7 bases from V and 1 from J; bases not matched to a gene: 7.

The chain combines TRBV20-1 with TRBJ2-7; D might be TRBD1 or TRBD2, each matching 5 bases. V lost 7 bases and J lost 4, with 20 bases in between. Germline V gene sequence: CDR1 DFQATT, CDR2 SNEGSKA (reference sequence). The CDR3 has 14 amino acids. CDR3 amino acids: CSGGSPGSFYEQYV. For the CDR3, the DNA is TGCAGTGGGGGGTCTCCGGGATCCTTTTACGAGCAGTACGTC.

The chain recombines TRBV13 with TRBJ1-1; D gene ambiguous. CDR3 size: 12 residues. Germline lookup yields CDR1 PRHDT and CDR2 FYEKMQ (reference sequence). V dropped 5 bases and J dropped 0 bases, with 4 bases sitting between them. The DNA for the CDR3 is TGTGCCAGCAGCAAGATGAACACTGAAGCTTTCTTT. Its translation is CASSKMNTEAFF.

The rearrangement joins TRBV11-2 to TRBJ1-1; possible D gene TRBD1, 5 bases. The germline V gene encodes CDR1 SGHAT and CDR2 FQNNGV. The V end was cut by 8 bases, the J end by 0 bases, with 19 bases between. CDR3 length equals 16 residues. CDR3 protein: CASGRWGKHLNTEAFF. The CDR3 nucleotides read TGTGCCAGCGGACGTTGGGGGAAGCACCTGAACACTGAAGCTTTCTTT. The full variable domain, rest sourced from reference TRBV11-2 and TRBJ1-1, is EAGVAQSPRYKIIEKRQSVAFWCNPISGHATLYWYQQILGQGPKLLIQFQNNGVVDDSQLPKDRFSAERLKGVDSTLKIQPAKLEDSAVYLCASGRWGKHLNTEAFFGQGTRLTVV.

Many counts were recorded for this clonotype. V is TRBV7-2 and J is TRBJ1-2; maybe TRBD1 (6 bases). The CDR3 runs 14 residues. The germline V and J ends were trimmed by 4 bases and 4 bases, with 13 bases remaining between them. Germline loops: CDR1 SGHTA, CDR2 FQGNSA. CDR3 in amino acids: CASSYPQGPYGYTF. CDR3 DNA: TGTGCCAGCAGCTACCCCCAGGGGCCCTATGGCTACACCTTC.

The chain couples TRBV19 to TRBJ2-2; 10 bases match TRBD2. Germline trimming cut 8 bases from V and 6 bases from J; bases unmatched to any gene: 9. Looked up from germline, CDR1 is LNHDA and CDR2 is SQIVND (reference sequence). The CDR3 length is 15 residues. The CDR3: CASGVAGGLPGELFF. For the CDR3, the DNA is TGTGCCAGTGGCGTAGCGGGGGGACTTCCCGGGGAGCTGTTTTTT. Complete variable domain (other parts from reference TRBV19 and TRBJ2-2): DGGITQSPKYLFRKEGQNVTLSCEQNLNHDAMYWYRQDPGQGLRLIYYSQIVNDFQKGDIAEGYSVSREKKESFPLTVTSAQKNPTAFYLCASGVAGGLPGELFFGEGSRLTVL.

This clonotype came up once. The chain has TRBV29-1 and TRBJ1-1; D uncertain. CDR3 size: 12 residues. Germline lookup yields CDR1 SQVTM and CDR2 ANQGSEA. V lost 3 bases and J lost 0, with 5 bases in between. The CDR3, as DNA: TGCAGCGTTGACGTATTGAACACTGAAGCTTTCTTT. Translating it yields CSVDVLNTEAFF.

This chain connects TRBV6-5 to TRBJ2-3, with D tentatively TRBD2 (6 bases). This CDR3 is built from 14 residues. In germline, CDR1 is MNHEY, CDR2 SVGAGI. Trimming removed 5 bases at V and 2 bases at J, with 11 bases between. CDR3 residues: CASSNRELTDTQYF. The CDR3 DNA reads TGTGCCAGCAGTAATCGGGAGCTCACAGATACGCAGTATTTT.

This clonotype was recorded a few times. This rearrangement joins TRBV20-1 to TRBJ1-2; TRBD1 agrees at 9 bases. V was clipped by 1 base and J by 3 bases; unmatched bases: 0. Germline CDR1 and CDR2: DFQATT and SNEGSKA (reference sequence). The CDR3 consists of 13 residues. The CDR3 is CSARGTGDYGYTF. CDR3 nucleotides: TGCAGTGCTAGAGGGACAGGGGACTATGGCTACACCTTC.

This clonotype was recorded at least ten times. The V gene is TRBV7-8, the J gene TRBJ2-2; the match to TRBD2 covers 7 bases. Unmatched junction bases numbered 10, after V lost 2 bases and J lost 1 base. From germline, CDR1 is SGHVS and CDR2 FQNEAQ. The CDR3 loop spans 18 amino acids. The CDR3, as DNA: TGTGCCAGCAGCTTAAATAAGAGGGAGGGGAGGAACACCGGGGAGCTGTTTTTT. It yields the protein CASSLNKREGRNTGELFF.

On this clonotype itself: A much more abundant neighbour one base away suggests this may be a read error. This chain uses TRBV7-6 with TRBJ2-1; D is undetermined. With 1 base removed from V and 4 bases from J, the gap between germline ends came to 14 bases. The CDR3 runs to 16 residues. CDR1 SGHVS and CDR2 FNYEAQ come from the germline V gene. Here the CDR3 reads CASSLVEEPLYNEQFF. In DNA form, the CDR3 reads TGTGCCAGCAGCTTAGTTGAGGAGCCGTTGTACAATGAGCAGTTCTTC.

The chain uses TRBV20-1 and TRBJ1-4, with a weak D call TRBD1 (5 bases). The CDR3 spans 17 residues. Between the trimmed V and J ends, which lost 3 bases and 8 bases, there was a span of 25 bases. In germline, CDR1 is DFQATT, CDR2 SNEGSKA (reference sequence). In nucleotides, the CDR3 is TGCAGTGCTAGGGGGGATACTTTGGACCGTCCAGGCGAAAAACTGTTTTTT. It specifies CSARGDTLDRPGEKLFF.

This clonotype was seen a handful of times. The CDR3 region has the DNA TGTGCCTGTTCCGGCCAAAACACCGGGGAGCTGTTTTTT. Its translation is CACSGQNTGELFF. This chain uses TRBV2 with TRBJ2-2; D is unresolved. V shed 11 bases and J shed 2 bases, with 12 bases lying between them. Per the germline V gene, CDR1 is SNHLY and CDR2 is FYNNEI. The CDR3 consists of 13 residues.

The chain joins TRBV5-1 to TRBJ1-1; 7 bases fit TRBD1. Looked up from germline, CDR1 is SGHRS and CDR2 is YFSETQ. The CDR3 length is 16 residues. With 2 bases clipped from V and 4 bases from J, the junction kept 11 bases outside the gene matches. CDR3 region: CASSFRQGDAGTEAFF. CDR3 nucleotide sequence: TGCGCCAGCAGCTTTCGACAGGGAGATGCAGGCACTGAAGCTTTCTTT.

To note about this clonotype: The junction departs from the called germline gene at one end, perhaps through a read error. J is TRBJ2-5 and V is TRBV5-6; D might be TRBD1 or TRBD2, each matching 5 bases. This CDR3 is built from 13 residues. The germline V gene has CDR1 SGHDT and CDR2 YYEEEE. CDR3 DNA: TGTGTCAGCAGCTTCGGGACGCAAGAGACCCAGTACTTC. It is translated as CVSSFGTQETQYF. The full variable domain, completed using reference TRBV5-6 and TRBJ2-5, is DAGVTQSPTHLIKTRGQQVTLRCSPKSGHDTVSWYQQALGQGPQFIFQYYEEEERQRGNFPDRFSGHQFPNYSSELNVNALLLGDSALYLCVSSFGTQETQYFGPGTRLLVL.

The gene calls are TRBV10-3 and TRBJ1-5, with D maybe TRBD1 (5 bases). The CDR3 length is 14 residues. Germline CDR1 and CDR2: ENHRY and SYGVKD. V dropped 8 bases and J dropped 0 bases, with 11 bases sitting between them. The CDR3 region is CAIRDGDSNQPQHF. As DNA, the CDR3 is TGTGCCATCCGGGACGGGGATAGCAATCAGCCCCAGCATTTT.